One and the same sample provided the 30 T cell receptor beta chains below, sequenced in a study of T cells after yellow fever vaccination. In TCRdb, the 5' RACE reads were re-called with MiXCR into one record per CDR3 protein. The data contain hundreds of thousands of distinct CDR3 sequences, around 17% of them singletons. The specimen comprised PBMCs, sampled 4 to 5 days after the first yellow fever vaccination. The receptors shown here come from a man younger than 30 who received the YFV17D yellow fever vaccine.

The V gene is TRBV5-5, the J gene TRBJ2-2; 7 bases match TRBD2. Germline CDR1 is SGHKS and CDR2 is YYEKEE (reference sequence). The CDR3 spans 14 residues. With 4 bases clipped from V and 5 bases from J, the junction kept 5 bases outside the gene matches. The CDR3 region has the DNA TGTGCCAGCAGCCCCGGGGGGTGGACCGGGGAGCTGTTTTTT. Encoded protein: CASSPGGWTGELFF. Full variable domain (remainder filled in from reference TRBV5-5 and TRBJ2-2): DAGVTQSPTHLIKTRGQQVTLRCSPISGHKSVSWYQQVLGQGPQFIFQYYEKEERGRGNFPDRFSARQFPNYSSELNVNALLLGDSALYLCASSPGGWTGELFFGEGSRLTVL.

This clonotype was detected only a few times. The CDR3 spells CASSQVGTSSYEQYF. The CDR3 coding sequence is TGCGCCAGCAGCCAAGTGGGAACGAGCTCCTACGAGCAGTACTTC. The genes are TRBV4-1 and TRBJ2-7; D uncertain. The CDR3 spans 15 residues. The V gene lost 1 base and the J gene lost 0 bases, with 10 bases spanning the gap. CDR1 is MGHRA, CDR2 YSYEKL, per germline.

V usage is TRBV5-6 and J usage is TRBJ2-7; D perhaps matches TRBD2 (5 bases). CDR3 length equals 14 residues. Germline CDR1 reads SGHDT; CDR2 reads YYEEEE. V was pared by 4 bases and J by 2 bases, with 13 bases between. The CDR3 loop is CASSEPGKPYEQYF. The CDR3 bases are TGTGCCAGCAGCGAGCCCGGGAAACCCTACGAGCAGTACTTC. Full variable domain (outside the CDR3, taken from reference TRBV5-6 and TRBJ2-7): DAGVTQSPTHLIKTRGQQVTLRCSPKSGHDTVSWYQQALGQGPQFIFQYYEEEERQRGNFPDRFSGHQFPNYSSELNVNALLLGDSALYLCASSEPGKPYEQYFGPGTRLTVT.

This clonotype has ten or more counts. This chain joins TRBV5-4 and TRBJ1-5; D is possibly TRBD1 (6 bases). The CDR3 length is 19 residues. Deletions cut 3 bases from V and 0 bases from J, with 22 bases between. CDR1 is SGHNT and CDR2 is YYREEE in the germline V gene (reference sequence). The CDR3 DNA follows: TGTGCCAGCAGCTCATATACAGGGTTCTGGAATTATAGCAATCAGCCCCAGCATTTT. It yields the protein CASSSYTGFWNYSNQPQHF. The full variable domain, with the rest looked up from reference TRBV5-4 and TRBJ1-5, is ETGVTQSPTHLIKTRGQQVTLRCSSQSGHNTVSWYQQALGQGPQFIFQYYREEENGRGNFPPRFSGLQFPNYSSELNVNALELDDSALYLCASSSYTGFWNYSNQPQHFGDGTRLSIL.

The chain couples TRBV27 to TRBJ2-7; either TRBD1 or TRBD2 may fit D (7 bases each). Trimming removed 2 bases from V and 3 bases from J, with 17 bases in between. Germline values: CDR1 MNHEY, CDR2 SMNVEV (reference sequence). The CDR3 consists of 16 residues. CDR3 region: CASSLLGGGGYYEQYF. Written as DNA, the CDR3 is TGTGCCAGCAGTTTACTGGGAGGGGGCGGCTACTACGAGCAGTACTTC.

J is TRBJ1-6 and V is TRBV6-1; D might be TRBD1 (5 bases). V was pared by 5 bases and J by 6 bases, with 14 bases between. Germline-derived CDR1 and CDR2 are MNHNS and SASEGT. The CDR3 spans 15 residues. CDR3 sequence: CASSPGTHFNSPLHF. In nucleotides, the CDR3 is TGTGCCAGCAGTCCGGGGACGCATTTTAATTCACCCCTCCACTTT.

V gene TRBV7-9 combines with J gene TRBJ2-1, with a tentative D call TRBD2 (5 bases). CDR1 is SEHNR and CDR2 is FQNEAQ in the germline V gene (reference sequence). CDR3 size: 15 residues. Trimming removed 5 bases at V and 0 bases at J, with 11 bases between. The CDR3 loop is CASSAPGFSYNEQFF. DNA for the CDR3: TGTGCCAGCAGCGCACCGGGATTCTCCTACAATGAGCAGTTCTTC.

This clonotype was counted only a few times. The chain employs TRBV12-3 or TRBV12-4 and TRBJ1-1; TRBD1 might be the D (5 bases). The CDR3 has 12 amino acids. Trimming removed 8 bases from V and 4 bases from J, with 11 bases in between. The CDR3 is CASGRGTTEAFF. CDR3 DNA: TGTGCCAGCGGGCGGGGGACCACTGAAGCTTTCTTT.

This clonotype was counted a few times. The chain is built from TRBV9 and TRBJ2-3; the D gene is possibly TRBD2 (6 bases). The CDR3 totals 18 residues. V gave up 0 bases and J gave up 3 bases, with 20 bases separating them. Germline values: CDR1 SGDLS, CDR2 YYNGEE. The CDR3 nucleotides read TGTGCCAGCAGCGTAGGAGGAGCGCCGGGGGTACTTACAGATACGCAGTATTTT. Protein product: CASSVGGAPGVLTDTQYF.

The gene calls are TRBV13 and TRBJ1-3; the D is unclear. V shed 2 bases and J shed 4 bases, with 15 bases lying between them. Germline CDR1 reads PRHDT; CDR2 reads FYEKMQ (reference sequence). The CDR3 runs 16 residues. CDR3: CASSLWSRLDGNTIYF. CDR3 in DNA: TGTGCCAGCAGCTTATGGAGCCGGCTAGACGGAAACACCATATATTTT. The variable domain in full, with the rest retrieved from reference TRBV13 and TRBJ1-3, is AAGVIQSPRHLIKEKRETATLKCYPIPRHDTVYWYQQGPGQDPQFLISFYEKMQSDKGSIPDRFSAQQFSDYHSELNMSSLELGDSALYFCASSLWSRLDGNTIYFGEGSWLTVV.

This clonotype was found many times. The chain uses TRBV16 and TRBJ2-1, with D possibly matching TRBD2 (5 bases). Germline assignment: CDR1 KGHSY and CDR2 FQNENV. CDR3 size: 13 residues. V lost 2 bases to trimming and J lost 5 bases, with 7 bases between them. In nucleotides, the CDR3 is TGTGCCAGCAGCCAAGGACTTAACAATGAGCAGTTCTTC. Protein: CASSQGLNNEQFF.

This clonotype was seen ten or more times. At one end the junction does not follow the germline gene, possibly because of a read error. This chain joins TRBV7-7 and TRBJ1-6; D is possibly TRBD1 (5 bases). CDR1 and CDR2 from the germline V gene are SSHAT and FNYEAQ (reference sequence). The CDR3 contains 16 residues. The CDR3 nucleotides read TGTGCTAGCAGCTTAGAGTCCGCCGGGGGAAATTCACCCCTCCACTTT. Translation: CASSLESAGGNSPLHF.

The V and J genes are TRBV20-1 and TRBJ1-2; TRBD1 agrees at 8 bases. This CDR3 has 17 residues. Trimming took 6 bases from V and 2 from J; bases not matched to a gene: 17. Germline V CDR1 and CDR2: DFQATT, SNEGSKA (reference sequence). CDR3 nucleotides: TGCAGTGCCCAAACCCGGGCAGGGGGCCTACCAAACTATGGCTACACCTTC. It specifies CSAQTRAGGLPNYGYTF.

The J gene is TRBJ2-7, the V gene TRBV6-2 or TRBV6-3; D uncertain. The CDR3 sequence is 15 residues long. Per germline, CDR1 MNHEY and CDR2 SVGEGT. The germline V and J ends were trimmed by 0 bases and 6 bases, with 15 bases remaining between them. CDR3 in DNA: TGTGCCAGCAGTTACTCGACCCCCCTCATAGCCGAGCAGTACGTC. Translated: CASSYSTPLIAEQYV.

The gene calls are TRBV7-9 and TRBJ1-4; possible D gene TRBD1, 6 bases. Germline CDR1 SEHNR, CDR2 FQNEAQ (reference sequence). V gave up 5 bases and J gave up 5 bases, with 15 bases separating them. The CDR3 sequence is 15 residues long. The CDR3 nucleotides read TGTGCCAGCAGCACGCGGGGGGCCGCCAATGAAAAACTGTTTTTT. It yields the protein CASSTRGAANEKLFF.

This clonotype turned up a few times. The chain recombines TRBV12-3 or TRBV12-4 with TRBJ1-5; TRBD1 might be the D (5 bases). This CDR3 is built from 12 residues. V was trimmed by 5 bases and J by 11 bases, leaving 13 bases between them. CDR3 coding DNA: TGTGCCAGCAGTCCTGGTGGGGGTTCCCAGCATTTT. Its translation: CASSPGGGSQHF.

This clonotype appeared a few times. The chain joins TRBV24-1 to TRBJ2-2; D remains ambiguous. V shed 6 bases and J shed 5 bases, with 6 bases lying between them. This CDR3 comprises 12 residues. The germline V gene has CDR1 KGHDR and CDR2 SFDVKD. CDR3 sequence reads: CATSIRTGELFF. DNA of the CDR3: TGTGCCACCAGTATTCGGACCGGGGAGCTGTTTTTT.

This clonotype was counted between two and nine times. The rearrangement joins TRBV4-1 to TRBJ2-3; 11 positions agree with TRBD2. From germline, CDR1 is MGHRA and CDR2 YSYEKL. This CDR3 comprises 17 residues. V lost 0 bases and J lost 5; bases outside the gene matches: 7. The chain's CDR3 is CASSQDLTSGTLDTQYF. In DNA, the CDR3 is TGCGCCAGCAGCCAAGATCTGACTAGCGGGACCCTAGATACGCAGTATTTT.

CDR3 sequence reads: CASSGELPNTGELFF. As DNA, the CDR3 is TGTGCCAGCAGTGGGGAACTGCCGAACACCGGGGAGCTGTTTTTT. This chain joins TRBV6-1 and TRBJ2-2; D unresolved. This CDR3 has 15 amino acids. CDR1 is MNHNS and CDR2 is SASEGT in the germline V gene. With 4 bases removed from V and 0 bases from J, the gap between germline ends came to 9 bases.

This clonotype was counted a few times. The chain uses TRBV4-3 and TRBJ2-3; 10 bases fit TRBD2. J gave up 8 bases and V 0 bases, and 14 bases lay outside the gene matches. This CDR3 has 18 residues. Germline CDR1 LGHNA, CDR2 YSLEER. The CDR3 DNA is TGCGCCAGCAGCCAAGAACGGGGGTTGAGCACTAGCGGGGTTACGCAGTATTTT. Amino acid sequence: CASSQERGLSTSGVTQYF.

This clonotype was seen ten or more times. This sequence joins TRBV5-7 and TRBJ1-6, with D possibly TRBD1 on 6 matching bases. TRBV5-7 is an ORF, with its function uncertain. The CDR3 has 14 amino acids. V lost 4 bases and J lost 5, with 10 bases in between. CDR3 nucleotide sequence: TGTGCCAGCAGCCTCGACAGGAATAATTCACCCCTCCACTTT. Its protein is CASSLDRNNSPLHF.

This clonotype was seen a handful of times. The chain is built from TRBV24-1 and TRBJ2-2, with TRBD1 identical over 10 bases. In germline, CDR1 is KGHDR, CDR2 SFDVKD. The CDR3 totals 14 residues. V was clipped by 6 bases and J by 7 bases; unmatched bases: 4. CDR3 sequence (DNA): TGTGCCACCAGTCCGACAGGGGGCAACGGGGAGCTGTTTTTT. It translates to CATSPTGGNGELFF.

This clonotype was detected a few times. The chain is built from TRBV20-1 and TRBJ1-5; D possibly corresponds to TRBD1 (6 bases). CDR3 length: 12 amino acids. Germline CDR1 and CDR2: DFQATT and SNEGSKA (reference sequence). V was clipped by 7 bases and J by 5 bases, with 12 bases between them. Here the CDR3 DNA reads TGCAGTGTAAAGGGGGGGGATCAGCCCCAGCATTTT. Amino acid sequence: CSVKGGDQPQHF.

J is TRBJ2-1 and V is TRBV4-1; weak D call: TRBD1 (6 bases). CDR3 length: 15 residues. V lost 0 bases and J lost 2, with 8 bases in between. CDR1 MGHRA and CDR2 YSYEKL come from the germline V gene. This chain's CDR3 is CASSQESGAYNEQFF. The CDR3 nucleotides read TGCGCCAGCAGCCAAGAGTCAGGGGCCTACAATGAGCAGTTCTTC.

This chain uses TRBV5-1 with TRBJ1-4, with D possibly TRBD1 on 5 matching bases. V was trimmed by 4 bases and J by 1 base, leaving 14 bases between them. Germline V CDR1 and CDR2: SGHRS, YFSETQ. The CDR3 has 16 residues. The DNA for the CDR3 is TGCGCCAGCAGCCTCGGGGGAGGTCGAACTAATGAAAAACTGTTTTTT. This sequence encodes CASSLGGGRTNEKLFF.

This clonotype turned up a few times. This chain's CDR3 is CASRSGTGQETQYF. The CDR3 bases are TGTGCCAGCAGATCCGGGACGGGCCAAGAGACCCAGTACTTC. The genes are TRBV2 and TRBJ2-5; D tentatively fits TRBD1 or TRBD2 (5 bases each). Per the germline V gene, CDR1 is SNHLY and CDR2 is FYNNEI. V lost 6 bases, J lost 1 base, and 12 bases lay in between. This CDR3 region has 14 residues.

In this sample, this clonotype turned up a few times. DNA of the CDR3: TGTGCCAGCAGCGGGATGGCAGGGCTTAAGGAGACCCAGTACTTC. Its translation is CASSGMAGLKETQYF. The V call is TRBV5-5, the J call TRBJ2-5; D might be TRBD1 (5 bases). The CDR3 sequence is 15 residues long. V lost 4 bases, J lost 5 bases, and 18 bases lay in between. The germline CDR1 and CDR2 sequences are SGHKS and YYEKEE (reference sequence).

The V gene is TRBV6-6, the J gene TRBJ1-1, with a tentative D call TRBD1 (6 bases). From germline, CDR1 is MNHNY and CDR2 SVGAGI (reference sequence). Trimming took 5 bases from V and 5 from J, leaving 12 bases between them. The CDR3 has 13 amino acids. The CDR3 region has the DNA TGTGCCAGCAGTGGCCAGGGGAAAACTGAAGCTTTCTTT. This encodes CASSGQGKTEAFF.

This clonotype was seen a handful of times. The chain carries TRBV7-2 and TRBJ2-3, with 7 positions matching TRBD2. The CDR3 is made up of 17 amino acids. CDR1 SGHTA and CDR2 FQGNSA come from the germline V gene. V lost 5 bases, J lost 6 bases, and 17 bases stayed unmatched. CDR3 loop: CASSLLVGPGGMDTQYF. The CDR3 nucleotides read TGTGCCAGCAGCCTGTTGGTTGGTCCCGGGGGGATGGATACGCAGTATTTT. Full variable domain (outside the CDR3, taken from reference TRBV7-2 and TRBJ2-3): GAGVSQSPSNKVTEKGKDVELRCDPISGHTALYWYRQSLGQGLEFLIYFQGNSAPDKSGLPSDRFSAERTGGSVSTLTIQRTQQEDSAVYLCASSLLVGPGGMDTQYFGPGTRLTVL.

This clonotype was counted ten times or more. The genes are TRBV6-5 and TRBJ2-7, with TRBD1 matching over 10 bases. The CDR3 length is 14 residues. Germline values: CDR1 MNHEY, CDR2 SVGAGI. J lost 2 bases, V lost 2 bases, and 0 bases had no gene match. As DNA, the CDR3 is TGTGCCAGCAGTTACGGACAGGGGGCCTACGAGCAGTACTTC. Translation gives CASSYGQGAYEQYF.